This T cell receptor (beta chain) was sequenced for a study of blood T cell repertoires in COVID-19. Study background: Donors in the United States, Italy and Spain gave samples during acute or convalescent COVID-19. PBMCs, B-cell-depleted T cells, or T cells were the source of the cDNA or gDNA that made up the material.

As handled by the study authors: Reference gene primer amplification in the assay estimated nucleated cell counts. Sequencing used immunoSEQ multiplex PCR; TCRdb keeps in-frame clones, though not all of them. D and trimming were read from the DNA, whereas the V and J calls and clone size are those reported in that table. The sample holds about 96,000 clones, about 78% seen once. Germline trimming cut 2 bases from V and 3 bases from J; bases unmatched to any gene: 0. Germline V CDR1 and CDR2: SGHAT, FQNNGV. This CDR3 is 14 amino acids long. This clonotype was obtained from a man in his fifties or sixties who had recovered from COVID-19. Material for sequencing was peripheral blood. V gene TRBV11-2 combines with J gene TRBJ2-7, with 11 nucleotides matching TRBD2. The CDR3 sequence is CASSLLAGGYEQYF. CDR3 nucleotide sequence: TGTGCCAGCAGCTTACTAGCGGGAGGCTACGAGCAGTACTTC.